These T cell receptor beta chains were read from a single sample in a study of cytomegalovirus exposure and HLA in healthy donors. Using immunoSEQ multiplex PCR, the repertoire was profiled, and TCRdb retains in-frame clones only, with some absent. The data show 150,000 to 200,000 clones, 87% seen once. The specimen was PBMCs. The origin of the receptors is a boy aged 2 to 9 in good health and CMV-seronegative. Both conserved end residues are part of each CDR3. D genes are given only for firm matches. Not all rows give a size; the values are once, few, many and, for expanded clones, a class.

>TRBJ2-1|TRBD2|16|TRBV5-1|-
CASSPGGTRVVNEQFF
TGCGCCAGCAGCCCGGGGGGGACTAGAGTCGTGAATGAGCAGTTCTTC
>TRBJ2-7|TRBD1|16|TRBV27|-
CASSLLGQGGLAEQYF
TGTGCCAGCAGTTTACTCGGACAGGGAGGACTGGCCGAGCAGTACTTC
>TRBJ2-5|-|14|TRBV19|-
CASSHGEGRETQYF
TGTGCCAGTAGTCATGGAGAGGGCCGGGAGACCCAGTACTTC
>TRBJ2-3|TRBD1|15|TRBV6-5|-
CASSQQGASTDTQYF
TGTGCCAGCAGTCAACAGGGGGCTAGCACAGATACGCAGTATTTT
>TRBJ1-2|-|16|TRBV7-9|-
CASSFFQAAGNYGYTF
TGTGCCAGCAGCTTTTTCCAAGCCGCCGGTAACTATGGCTACACCTTC
>TRBJ2-7|TRBD1|14|TRBV28|-
CASSPGTGVNEQYF
TGTGCCAGCAGTCCCGGGACAGGGGTAAACGAGCAGTACTTC
>TRBJ1-2|TRBD1|19|TRBV30|once
CAWRTWGGTGSTLGYGYTF
TGTGCCTGGAGAACCTGGGGAGGGACAGGGTCGACCTTAGGGTATGGCTACACCTTC
>TRBJ2-1|TRBD2|13|TRBV11-3|-
CASSAKRGNEQFF
TGTGCCAGCAGCGCAAAGCGGGGAAATGAGCAGTTCTTC
>TRBJ1-4|-|11|TRBV2|few
CASLGNEKLFF
TGTGCCAGCCTCGGTAATGAAAAACTGTTTTTT
>TRBJ2-3|-|15|TRBV6-1|-
CASSERSGYTDTQYF
TGTGCCAGCAGTGAACGCAGCGGCTACACAGATACGCAGTATTTT
>TRBJ2-3|-|13|TRBV5-6|once
CASSLGGRDTQYF
TGTGCCAGCAGCTTAGGGGGTAGGGATACGCAGTATTTT
>TRBJ2-7|TRBD1|15|TRBV27|-
CASRGYRGYRYEQYF
TGTGCCAGCAGGGGATACAGGGGCTATAGGTACGAGCAGTACTTC
>TRBJ2-3|TRBD1|17|TRBV27|once
CASSLLSWTGGTDTQYF
TGTGCCAGCAGTTTATTATCGTGGACAGGGGGCACAGATACGCAGTATTTT
>TRBJ1-2|TRBD1|13|TRBV29-1|-
CSVVFQGGYGYTF
TGCAGCGTTGTATTCCAGGGGGGCTATGGCTACACCTTC
>TRBJ2-7|-|11|TRBV6-1|-
CASSSRYEQYF
TGTGCCAGCAGTTCCAGATACGAGCAGTACTTC
>TRBJ1-4|-|12|TRBV28|-
CASSSPGEKLFF
TGTGCCAGCAGTTCGCCCGGGGAAAAACTGTTTTTT
>TRBJ2-3|TRBD1|15|TRBV6-4|-
CASSGGTGGTDTQYF
TGTGCCAGCAGTGGCGGGACAGGGGGCACAGATACGCAGTATTTT
>TRBJ2-5|TRBD2|16|TRBV5-1|-
CASSLSGLAVKETQYF
TGCGCCAGCAGCCTTTCGGGACTAGCGGTAAAGGAGACCCAGTACTTC
>TRBJ2-1|-|15|TRBV18|-
CASSEWGLAYNEQFF
TGTGCCAGCTCGGAATGGGGGCTCGCCTACAATGAGCAGTTCTTC
>TRBJ2-3|TRBD1|17|TRBV7-3|-
CASSAWAGQGRTDTQYF
TGTGCCAGCAGTGCCTGGGCCGGACAGGGTAGAACAGATACGCAGTATTTT
>TRBJ1-5|-|15|TRBV28|-
CASSLPVHSNQPQHF
TGTGCCAGCAGTCTCCCGGTCCATAGCAATCAGCCCCAGCATTTT
>TRBJ2-3|TRBD2|16|TRBV19|-
CASSGVSSGFSDTQYF
TGTGCCAGTAGTGGGGTCTCTAGCGGGTTTTCAGATACGCAGTATTTT
>TRBJ2-3|TRBD1|16|TRBV4-2|-
CASSQGTGRAEDTQYF
TGTGCCAGCAGCCAAGGGACAGGGAGAGCGGAAGATACGCAGTATTTT
>TRBJ2-3|-|14|TRBV11-2|-
CASGSGGSTDTQYF
TGTGCCAGCGGCTCAGGAGGGAGCACAGATACGCAGTATTTT
>TRBJ2-3|TRBD1|17|TRBV6-1|-
CASSEASGTGASYTQYF
TGTGCCAGCAGTGAAGCCTCCGGGACAGGGGCATCGTATACGCAGTATTTT
>TRBJ1-6|TRBD1|14|TRBV5-4|once
CASSSGQGVSPLHF
TGTGCCAGCAGCTCGGGACAGGGCGTTTCACCCCTCCACTTT
>TRBJ2-2|TRBD2|15|TRBV30|-
CAWSLLAGGAGELFF
TGTGCCTGGAGTCTCCTAGCGGGAGGGGCCGGGGAGCTGTTTTTT
>TRBJ2-7|-|14|TRBV6-1|few
CASSEVGALGEQYF
TGTGCCAGCAGTGAAGTTGGAGCGCTGGGCGAGCAGTACTTC
>TRBJ2-7|-|11|TRBV30|-
CAWSVLYEQYF
TGTGCCTGGAGTGTACTCTACGAGCAGTACTTC
>TRBJ2-3|-|15|TRBV30|once
CAWSRGASLPDTQYF
TGTGCCTGGAGTCGGGGGGCTAGTTTACCAGATACGCAGTATTTT
>TRBJ2-5|TRBD2|12|TRBV6-6|-
CASSYIRGEQYF
TGTGCCAGCAGTTACATTCGGGGGGAGCAGTACTTC
>TRBJ2-4|-|17|TRBV9|-
CASSETALGLAKNIQYF
TGTGCCAGCAGCGAGACCGCCTTGGGACTTGCCAAAAACATTCAGTACTTC
>TRBJ2-5|TRBD1|14|TRBV6-1|-
CASSGRQGQETQYF
TGTGCCAGCAGTGGCCGACAGGGGCAAGAGACCCAGTACTTC
>TRBJ2-7|-|14|TRBV4-1|-
CASSQVRGSIEQYF
TGCGCCAGCAGCCAAGTGCGGGGCTCCATCGAGCAGTACTTC
>TRBJ1-4|-|13|TRBV28|-
CASSEGLNEKLFF
TGTGCCAGCAGTGAGGGCCTTAATGAAAAACTGTTTTTT
>TRBJ2-7|TRBD2|15|TRBV27|-
CASRDKREPPYEQYF
TGTGCCAGCAGGGATAAGCGGGAGCCCCCCTACGAGCAGTACTTC
>TRBJ2-3|TRBD2|13|TRBV7-9|-
CASMAAGADTQYF
TGTGCCAGTATGGCAGCGGGAGCCGATACGCAGTATTTT
>TRBJ2-7|TRBD1|13|TRBV28|-
CASSRDRGQRRYF
TGTGCCAGCAGCCGGGACAGGGGCCAAAGGCGGTACTTC
>TRBJ1-4|-|16|TRBV6-6|few
CASSFGRLATNEKLFF
TGTGCCAGCAGTTTCGGCAGGCTCGCAACTAATGAAAAACTGTTTTTT
>TRBJ2-5|TRBD1|15|TRBV28|-
CASSLTSTGVQTQYF
TGTGCCAGCAGTTTAACGTCGACAGGGGTGCAGACCCAGTACTTC
>TRBJ1-1|-|12|TRBV13|-
CASSSEGLDPFF
TGTGCCAGCAGCTCGGAGGGACTTGATCCTTTCTTT
>TRBJ1-5|TRBD1|12|TRBV28|-
CASNRGNQPQHF
TGTGCCAGTAACAGGGGTAACCAGCCCCAGCATTTT
>TRBJ1-6|TRBD1|19|TRBV27|-
CASTFKLPVRGQGSSPLHF
TGTGCCAGCACTTTTAAGCTCCCTGTCCGGGGACAGGGTTCGTCACCCCTCCACTTT
>TRBJ2-7|TRBD1|14|TRBV7-8|-
CASSRTGTVYEQYF
TGTGCCAGCAGCCGAACTGGGACAGTTTACGAGCAGTACTTC
>TRBJ2-4|TRBD1|17|TRBV28|-
CASSGPGQGGSENIQYF
TGTGCCAGCAGTGGTCCGGGACAGGGGGGTTCGGAAAACATTCAGTACTTC
>TRBJ1-1|-|13|TRBV29-1|-
CSPSDRGGTEAFF
TGCAGCCCCTCTGACCGGGGGGGTACTGAAGCTTTCTTT
>TRBJ1-2|TRBD1|14|TRBV4-1|few
CASSQEGQGYGYTF
TGCGCCAGCAGCCAGGAAGGACAGGGCTATGGCTACACCTTC
>TRBJ1-1|TRBD1|16|TRBV5-1|-
CASSLSGQGRNTEAFF
TGCGCCAGCAGCTTGAGTGGACAGGGAAGGAACACTGAAGCTTTCTTT
>TRBJ2-5|-|14|TRBV7-9|-
CASSLTGNQETQYF
TGTGCCAGCAGCTTAACGGGGAACCAAGAGACCCAGTACTTC
>TRBJ1-5|TRBD1|16|TRBV19|few
CASTRRQGPSNQPQHF
TGTGCCAGTACTAGGAGACAGGGCCCTAGCAATCAGCCCCAGCATTTT
>TRBJ2-7|TRBD1|16|TRBV7-2|once
CASSLMATGGSYEQYF
TGTGCCAGCAGCTTAATGGCGACAGGGGGCTCCTACGAGCAGTACTTC
>TRBJ2-5|TRBD2|16|TRBV7-8|-
CASSFRGLARQETQYF
TGTGCCAGCAGCTTTAGGGGACTAGCGAGACAAGAGACCCAGTACTTC
>TRBJ2-3|TRBD2|16|TRBV6-4|once
CAFRASREIGADTQYF
TGTGCCTTCAGGGCCTCGCGGGAGATTGGGGCAGATACGCAGTATTTT